This TCR beta chain was captured by sequencing in a study of blood T cell repertoires in COVID-19. V was clipped by 4 bases and J by 3 bases; unmatched bases: 11. The CDR3 spans 17 residues. Looked up from germline, CDR1 is LGHDT and CDR2 is YNNKEL (reference sequence). The authors' processing: Estimated nucleated cell counts came from reference gene primer amplification. Generated by immunoSEQ multiplex PCR, the TCRdb table keeps only in-frame clones and is missing some. V, J and clone size reflect that table, while D and trimming were determined from the DNA. The sample holds about 670,000 clones, 80% to 90% seen once.

The sequence came from a young woman with acute or convalescent COVID-19. The sequencing sample was made of peripheral blood. This sequence joins TRBV3-1 (or the pseudogene TRBV3-2) and TRBJ1-1; 10 bases agree with TRBD1. CDR3 loop: CASSRETGGRTYTEAFF. The CDR3 nucleotides read TGTGCCAGCAGCCGAGAGACAGGGGGCAGGACGTACACTGAAGCTTTCTTT.